Listed here is a single T cell receptor beta chain. In the authors' methods: Estimation of nucleated cell counts relied on the amplification of reference gene primers. TCRdb's copy holds only in-frame clones and misses some; the assay was immunoSEQ multiplex PCR. V, J and clone size are those of that table, while D and trimming were read from the DNA. Of 100,000 to 150,000 clones listed, over 60% were seen once; the top ten hold 1.5% to 2%. This CDR3 has 15 amino acids. V dropped 0 bases and J dropped 1; count of bases not matched to a gene: 2. Germline V CDR1 and CDR2: SGDLS, YYNGEE. This sample was taken from a study of blood T cell repertoires in COVID-19. As for the study in general: COVID-19 samples, acute and convalescent, were from the United States, Italy and Spain.

The sequence was collected from a woman in her 70s with acute or convalescent COVID-19. The gene calls are TRBV9 and TRBJ2-5; 8 bases map to TRBD2. The sequencing sample was made of peripheral blood. CDR3 region: CASSVGGGFQETQYF. In DNA, the CDR3 is TGTGCCAGCAGCGTAGGCGGGGGGTTCCAAGAGACCCAGTACTTC.